This section outlines one TCR beta chain sequence together with its context. Antigen: not known. V lost 0 bases and J 6 bases, leaving 12 bases between the germline ends. CDR3 size: 15 residues. Germline V gene sequence: CDR1 SGHRS, CDR2 YFSETQ. The assay was immunoSEQ multiplex PCR, and TCRdb's table has in-frame clones only and misses some. The data show 85,000 or so clones, with approximately 86% seen just once and 2% held by the top ten. The sample originates from a study of OX40 agonist ivuxolimab in advanced cancers. Study conclusions and caveats: The antigen specificity of the peripheral T cells (those that were expanded) was not determined.

This chain links TRBV5-1 with TRBJ2-2, with D possibly TRBD1 on 6 matching bases. Material: CD4+ or CD8+ T cells sorted from blood, obtained in a trial of the OX40 agonist ivuxolimab. The sequence was obtained from an adult with an advanced solid tumor such as melanoma, head and neck, liver or kidney cancer. CDR3 bases: TGCGCCAGCAGCTTGGGAACAGGGTCGGCCGGGGAGCTGTTTTTT. Translation gives CASSLGTGSAGELFF.